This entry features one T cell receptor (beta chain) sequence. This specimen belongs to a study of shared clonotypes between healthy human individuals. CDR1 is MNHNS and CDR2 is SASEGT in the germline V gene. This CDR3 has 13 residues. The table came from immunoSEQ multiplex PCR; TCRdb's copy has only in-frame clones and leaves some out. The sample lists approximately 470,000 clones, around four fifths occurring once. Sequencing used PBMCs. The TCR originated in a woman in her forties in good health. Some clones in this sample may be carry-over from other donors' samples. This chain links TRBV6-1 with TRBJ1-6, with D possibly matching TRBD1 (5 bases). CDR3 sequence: CAGSGTADSPLHF. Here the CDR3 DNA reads TGTGCTGGTTCCGGGACGGCAGATTCACCCCTCCACTTT.